This TCR beta chain was identified in a study of blood T cell repertoires in COVID-19 (dated by TCRdb to the early 2020s). A note on the overall study: The collaborator samples originated in the United States, Italy and Spain and spanned the acute and convalescent phases of COVID-19. The prospective study material was composed of cDNA or gDNA derived from T cells, B-cell-depleted T cells, or PBMCs. The dataset comprised deeply sampled blood TCRbeta repertoires from subjects exposed to, actively infected with, or recovered from COVID-19. Where available, HLA class I and class II types were obtained from metadata supplied by the sample provider rather than from assay-based typing. Nearly every sample came with metadata listing a de-identified subject ID, COVID-19 status, age in years and sex. Samples were obtained from the ongoing ImmuneRACE study (first 160 participants) and from 1,254 subjects provided by 6 global collaborators. The repertoires were made available in a free public database intended to serve as a resource for research on the immune response to SARS-CoV-2. The full study reports these points: The quantity of clinical and demographic metadata differed by source and by participant and was supplied without curation.

A note on this clone: No cognate antigen has been identified for it. No quality values exist for individual bases; no much larger clone is one base distant.

Each collaborating institution followed its own protocols to collect whole blood in K2EDTA tubes. For TCRbeta analysis, collaborator samples were shipped as frozen whole blood, as isolated PBMCs, or as DNA extracted from either sample type. CDR1 and CDR2, looked up from the germline V gene, are MNHEY and SVGAGI. Trimming removed 5 bases from V and 4 bases from J, leaving 12 bases between the germline ends. Reading from cysteine to phenylalanine, the CDR3 counts 14 amino acids. Only the CDR3 DNA is retained, 42 bases long and in frame from the first base. TCRbeta CDR3 regions were amplified from genomic DNA by means of the immunoSEQ Assay, a bias-controlled multiplex PCR. Concerning the study's data processing: Nucleated cell counts per sample were estimated from amplification of reference gene primers within the assay. To quantify the absolute abundance of each unique TCRbeta CDR3 rearrangement, sequence reads were collapsed and filtered. For each sample, productive Simpson clonality was calculated as the square root of Simpson's diversity index over productive rearrangements. Not all clones reach the TCRdb copy of this immuneACCESS table, which keeps in-frame sequences only. Checked studies attribute under half of the gap to unresolved V genes and leave the rest unexplained. V and J calls and clone size are as listed in that table; D and trimming were resolved from the DNA. Present in this sample are roughly 260,000 clones, 65% to 85% of which were seen just once. About 4% of the sample rests with the top ten.

Source material: peripheral blood. The sequence links TRBV6-5 to TRBJ1-3; TRBD1 could be the D gene, as 6 bases match. This clonotype was obtained from a woman aged 40 to 50 with active or convalescent COVID-19. The DNA sequence follows: TGTGCCAGCAGTCCACAGGGATGGGGAAACACCATATATTTT. Its protein reads: CASSPQGWGNTIYF.